These 9 T cell receptor beta chains were all obtained from the same sample, sequenced in a study. Cells sorted as Tregs were CD4+, CD25+ and CD127-/low. TCRdb independently ran MiXCR on the 5' RACE reads; one entry per CDR3 protein. Seen here are about 57,000 distinct CDR3 sequences, approximately 26% observed once, and the top ten hold approximately 2%. Sequenced material: tumor-infiltrating Tregs sorted from the breast tumor. The receptors were sampled from a female donor with breast cancer.

This clonotype was seen more than once but under ten times. The chain links TRBV6-5 to TRBJ1-1; possibly TRBD1 for D (6 bases). This CDR3 spans 12 amino acids. V lost 5 bases and J 11 bases, leaving 15 bases between the germline ends. In germline, CDR1 is MNHEY, CDR2 SVGAGI. CDR3 region: CASSTGQRRAFF. The CDR3 nucleotides are TGTGCCAGCAGTACCGGACAGCGTCGGGCTTTCTTT.

The rearrangement uses TRBV7-9 and TRBJ2-2; 8 bases align to TRBD2. In germline, CDR1 is SEHNR, CDR2 FQNEAQ (reference sequence). The CDR3 loop spans 17 amino acids. Trimming cost V 5 bases and J 3 bases; bases outside gene matches: 11. The CDR3 DNA reads as TGTGCCAGCAGCCAACCGTCGGGACTAGGCGACACCGGGGAGCTGTTTTTT. Translation gives CASSQPSGLGDTGELFF.

This clonotype was seen more than once but under ten times. The chain carries TRBV6-5 and TRBJ2-5; TRBD2 is a possible D gene (6 bases). The V gene's germline CDR1 is MNHEY and CDR2 SVGAGI. This CDR3 comprises 14 residues. Trimming shortened V by 5 bases and J by 1 base, and 11 bases separated the two germline ends. DNA for the CDR3: TGTGCCAGCAGTGCGGGACTCTCCCAAGAGACCCAGTACTTC. Amino acids: CASSAGLSQETQYF.

This chain links TRBV3-1 with TRBJ2-7, with 8 bases matching TRBD2. This CDR3 has 15 amino acids. Germline V gene lookup returns CDR1 LGHDT and CDR2 YNNKEL (reference sequence). J lost 6 bases, V lost 4 bases, and 11 bases had no gene match. The CDR3 loop reads CASSPRGSGAFEQYF. Written as DNA, the CDR3 is TGTGCCAGCAGCCCCCGGGGTAGCGGGGCTTTCGAGCAGTACTTC.

This clonotype was recorded many times. J is TRBJ2-5 and V is TRBV18; D tentatively fits TRBD1 or TRBD2 (5 bases each). CDR1 and CDR2 from the germline V gene are KGHSH and LQKENI. V was shortened by 2 bases and J by 5 bases, with 9 bases between the two germline ends. The CDR3 totals 13 residues. In nucleotides, the CDR3 is TGTGCCAGCTCACCAGGGGGTTCGGAGACCCAGTACTTC. Amino acid sequence: CASSPGGSETQYF.

This clonotype was detected ten times or more. V is TRBV7-6 and J is TRBJ1-5; weak D call: TRBD1 (6 bases). Per the germline V gene, CDR1 is SGHVS and CDR2 is FNYEAQ. This CDR3 region has 14 residues. Deletions cut 5 bases from V and 3 bases from J, with 11 bases between. The chain's CDR3 is CASSPTGYNQPQHF. CDR3 in DNA: TGTGCCAGCAGCCCGACAGGTTACAATCAGCCCCAGCATTTT.

This clonotype was observed a few times. The chain couples TRBV20-1 to TRBJ1-6; a weak D match, TRBD1 (5 bases). CDR3 length: 12 amino acids. The V gene lost 5 bases and the J gene lost 12 bases, with 14 bases spanning the gap. CDR1 and CDR2 from the germline V gene are DFQATT and SNEGSKA (reference sequence). The CDR3 nucleotides read TGCAGTGCTCCGACCACCGGGGGACCCCTCCACTTT. Its protein product is CSAPTTGGPLHF.

The rearrangement links TRBV6-1 to TRBJ1-5; D unresolved. The CDR3 loop spans 15 amino acids. V was pared by 4 bases and J by 2 bases, with 12 bases between. Looked up from germline, CDR1 is MNHNS and CDR2 is SASEGT. CDR3: CASSGTISGNQPQHF. The CDR3 nucleotides read TGTGCCAGCAGTGGGACCATTAGTGGCAATCAGCCCCAGCATTTT.

V usage is TRBV20-1 and J usage is TRBJ2-1, with D possibly matching TRBD1 (6 bases). Germline assignment: CDR1 DFQATT and CDR2 SNEGSKA (reference sequence). CDR3 length: 15 residues. The V and J ends lost 2 bases and 9 bases respectively, with 20 bases between them. CDR3 DNA: TGCAGTGCTAGACAGGGGAATGTTATTGGTGGTGAGCAGTTCTTC. Translation gives CSARQGNVIGGEQFF.